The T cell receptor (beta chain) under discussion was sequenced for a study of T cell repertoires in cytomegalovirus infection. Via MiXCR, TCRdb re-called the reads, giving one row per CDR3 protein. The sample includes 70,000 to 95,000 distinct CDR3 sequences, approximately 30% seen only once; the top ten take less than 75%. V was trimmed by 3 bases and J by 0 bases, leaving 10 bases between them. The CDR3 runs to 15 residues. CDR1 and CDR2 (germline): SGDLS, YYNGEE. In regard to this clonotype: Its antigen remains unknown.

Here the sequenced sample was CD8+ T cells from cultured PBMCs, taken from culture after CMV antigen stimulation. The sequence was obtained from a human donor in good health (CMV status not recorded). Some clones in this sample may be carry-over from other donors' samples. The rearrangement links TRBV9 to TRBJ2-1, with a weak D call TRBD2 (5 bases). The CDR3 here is CASSAGLYSYNEQFF. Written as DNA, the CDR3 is TGTGCCAGCAGCGCCGGACTGTACTCCTACAATGAGCAGTTCTTC.